The rows below give T cell receptor beta chains drawn from one sample of a study of neurological immune-mediated disorders. Using its own MiXCR run on the 5' RACE reads, TCRdb lists one record per CDR3 protein. The table includes more than 100,000 distinct CDR3 sequences, under 14% detected once. Sequenced material: PBMCs. The receptors come from a female donor with HTLV-1-associated myelopathy (HAM/TSP). Both conserved end residues are trimmed from each CDR3. The D gene is left open where the match is weak.

J gene,D gene,V gene,CDR3 protein
TRBJ1-3,.,TRBV5-6,ASSLEGPNTIY
TRBJ2-7,.,TRBV2,ASSAPPGSYEQY
TRBJ2-7,TRBD2,TRBV5-6,ASSPGGPVGYEQY
TRBJ1-2,TRBD1,TRBV6-1,ASSEVRTGGWYGYT
TRBJ2-5,.,TRBV12-3/TRBV12-4,ASSLEGGQVETQY
TRBJ2-3,TRBD1,TRBV12-3/TRBV12-4,ASSPRQGGWDTQY
TRBJ1-6,TRBD1,TRBV5-1,ASSSLRKGQKNSPLH
TRBJ2-5,TRBD2,TRBV9,ASSAGLAQETQY
TRBJ2-7,TRBD2,TRBV12-3/TRBV12-4,ASSRGGPGVSYEQY
TRBJ1-2,.,TRBV28,ASSFSHLGSYT
TRBJ2-7,.,TRBV5-1,ASSQHSGEQY
TRBJ1-6,.,TRBV5-1,ASSFSGSYNSPLH
TRBJ2-2,.,TRBV5-1,ASSLQGSTGELF
TRBJ2-2,.,TRBV10-3,AIRRRQEANTGELF
TRBJ2-1,TRBD1,TRBV28,ASNSDRASYNEQF
TRBJ2-7,.,TRBV5-1,ASSLDGKSYEQY
TRBJ2-7,.,TRBV5-6,ASSLEWDEQY
TRBJ1-2,.,TRBV12-3/TRBV12-4,ASSLAGTFYGYT
TRBJ2-1,.,TRBV5-1,ASSLSDANEQF
TRBJ2-7,.,TRBV5-6,ASSSAEDSYEQY
TRBJ1-2,.,TRBV20-1,SARDRRVGGYT
TRBJ2-1,TRBD1,TRBV10-2,ASTKWTGSSYNEQF
TRBJ2-1,.,TRBV2,ASKARLHEQF
TRBJ1-2,TRBD1,TRBV6-1,ASSTSPGQGFGYT
TRBJ2-3,.,TRBV20-1,SAGPAGTQY
TRBJ2-1,TRBD1,TRBV24-1,ATSDRTGGPYNEQF
TRBJ1-3,.,TRBV5-1,ASSLEISGNTIY
TRBJ1-5,.,TRBV12-3/TRBV12-4,ASSLGVQPQH
TRBJ1-5,.,TRBV20-1,SARDLRASSQPQH
TRBJ2-1,TRBD1,TRBV24-1,ATSGGQGTLYNEQF
TRBJ2-1,TRBD2,TRBV5-1,ASSLGLAGGWSLNEQF
TRBJ2-3,.,TRBV29-1,SVRATDTQY
TRBJ2-3,.,TRBV12-3/TRBV12-4,ASSSPWGLVTDTQY
TRBJ1-5,TRBD1,TRBV7-8,ASSERDRGMSTQPQH
TRBJ2-2,.,TRBV4-2,ASSHRKTRQNTGELF
TRBJ2-2,.,TRBV5-1,ASSSVTPPSAGELF
TRBJ2-7,TRBD2,TRBV20-1,SARGGLAGGRYEQY
TRBJ2-3,TRBD2,TRBV2,ASSQRDTDTQY
TRBJ2-7,TRBD1,TRBV6-5,ASTRQGTYEQY
TRBJ2-7,.,TRBV6-5,ASSWTGTQSSYEQY
TRBJ2-5,TRBD1,TRBV7-9,ASSSPGGGETQY
TRBJ2-7,TRBD1,TRBV20-1,SARGQGGDEQY
TRBJ2-3,TRBD1,TRBV5-1,ASSRGQGGPDTQY
TRBJ2-3,TRBD1,TRBV5-1,ASTGQGHPSDTQY
TRBJ2-1,TRBD1,TRBV7-3,ASSLGTGTHNEQF
TRBJ2-3,TRBD2,TRBV4-2,ASSQVSRGGTDTQY